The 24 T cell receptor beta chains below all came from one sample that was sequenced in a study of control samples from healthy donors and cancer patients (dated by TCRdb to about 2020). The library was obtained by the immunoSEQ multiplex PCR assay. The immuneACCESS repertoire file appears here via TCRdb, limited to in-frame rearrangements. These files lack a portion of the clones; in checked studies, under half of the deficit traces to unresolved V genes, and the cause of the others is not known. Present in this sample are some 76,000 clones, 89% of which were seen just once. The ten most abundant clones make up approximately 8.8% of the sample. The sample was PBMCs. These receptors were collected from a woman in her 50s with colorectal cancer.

The CDR3 reads CASSPGGGISSPLHF. In DNA form, the CDR3 reads TGTGCCAGCAGTCCCGGAGGAGGGATCAGTTCACCCCTCCACTTT. The chain couples TRBV28 to TRBJ1-6; D unclear. This CDR3 contains 15 residues. Per the germline V gene, CDR1 is MDHEN and CDR2 is SYDVKM. V lost 5 bases and J lost 9, with 17 bases in between.

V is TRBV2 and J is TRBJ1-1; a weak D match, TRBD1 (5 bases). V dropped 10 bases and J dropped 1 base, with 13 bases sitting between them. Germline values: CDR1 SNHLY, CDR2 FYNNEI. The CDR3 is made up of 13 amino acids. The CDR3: CATHRGENTEAFF. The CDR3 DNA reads TGTGCCACCCACCGGGGGGAGAACACTGAAGCTTTCTTT.

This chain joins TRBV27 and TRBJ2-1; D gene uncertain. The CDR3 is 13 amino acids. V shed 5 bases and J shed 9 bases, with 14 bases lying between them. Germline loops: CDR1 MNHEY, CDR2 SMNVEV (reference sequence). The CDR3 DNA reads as TGTGCCAGCAGTCCACATGCTCATGGTGAGCAGTTCTTC. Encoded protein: CASSPHAHGEQFF.

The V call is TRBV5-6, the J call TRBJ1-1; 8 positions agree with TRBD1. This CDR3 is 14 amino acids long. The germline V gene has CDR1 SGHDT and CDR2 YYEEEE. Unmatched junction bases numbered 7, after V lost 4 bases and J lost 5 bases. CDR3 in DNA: TGTGCCAGCAGCCGATTACAGGGGGGGACTGAAGCTTTCTTT. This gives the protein CASSRLQGGTEAFF. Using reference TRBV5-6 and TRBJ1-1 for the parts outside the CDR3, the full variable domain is DAGVTQSPTHLIKTRGQQVTLRCSPKSGHDTVSWYQQALGQGPQFIFQYYEEEERQRGNFPDRFSGHQFPNYSSELNVNALLLGDSALYLCASSRLQGGTEAFFGQGTRLTVV.

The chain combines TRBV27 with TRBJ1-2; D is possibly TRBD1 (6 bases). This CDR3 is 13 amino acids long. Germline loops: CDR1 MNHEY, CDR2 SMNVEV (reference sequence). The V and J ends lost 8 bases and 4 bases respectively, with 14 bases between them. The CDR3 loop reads CASGATGAYGYTF. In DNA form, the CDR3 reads TGTGCCAGCGGTGCGACAGGAGCCTATGGCTACACCTTC.

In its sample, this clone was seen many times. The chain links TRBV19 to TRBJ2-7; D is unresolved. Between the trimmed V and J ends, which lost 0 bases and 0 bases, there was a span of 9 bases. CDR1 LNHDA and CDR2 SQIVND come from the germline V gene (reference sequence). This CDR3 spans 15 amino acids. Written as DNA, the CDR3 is TGTGCCAGTAGTATAGAGACGGATATCTCCTACGAGCAGTACGTC. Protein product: CASSIETDISYEQYV.

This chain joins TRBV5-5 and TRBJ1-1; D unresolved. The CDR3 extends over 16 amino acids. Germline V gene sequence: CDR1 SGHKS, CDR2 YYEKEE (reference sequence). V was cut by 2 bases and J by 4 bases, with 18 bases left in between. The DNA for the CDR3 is TGTGCCAGCAGCTTTTTTATTTCGCCCATGGGCACTGAAGCTTTCTTT. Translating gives CASSFFISPMGTEAFF. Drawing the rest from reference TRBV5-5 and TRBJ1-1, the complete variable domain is DAGVTQSPTHLIKTRGQQVTLRCSPISGHKSVSWYQQVLGQGPQFIFQYYEKEERGRGNFPDRFSARQFPNYSSELNVNALLLGDSALYLCASSFFISPMGTEAFFGQGTRLTVV.

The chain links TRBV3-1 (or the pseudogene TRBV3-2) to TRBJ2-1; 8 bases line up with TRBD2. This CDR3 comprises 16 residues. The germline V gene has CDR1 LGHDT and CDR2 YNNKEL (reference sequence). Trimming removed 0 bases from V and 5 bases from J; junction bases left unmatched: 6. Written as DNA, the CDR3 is TGTGCCAGCAGCCAAGATTACGGGACTAGGCACAATGAGCAGTTCTTC. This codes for CASSQDYGTRHNEQFF.

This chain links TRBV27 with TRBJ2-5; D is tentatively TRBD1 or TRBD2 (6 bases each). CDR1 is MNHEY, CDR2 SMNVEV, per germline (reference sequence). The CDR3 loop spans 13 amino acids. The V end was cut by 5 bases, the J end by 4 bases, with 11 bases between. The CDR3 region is CASSLGGGETQYF. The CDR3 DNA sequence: TGTGCCAGCAGTCTCGGAGGGGGAGAGACCCAGTACTTC.

CDR3 DNA sequence: TGTGCCACCAGCAGAGTCAGGCGGGAGAAACTGTTTTTT. Translation gives CATSRVRREKLFF. The chain couples TRBV15 to TRBJ1-4; no reliable D call. Germline assignment: CDR1 LNHNV and CDR2 YYDKDF (reference sequence). The CDR3 spans 13 residues. Between the trimmed V and J ends, which lost 1 base and 11 bases, there was a span of 11 bases.

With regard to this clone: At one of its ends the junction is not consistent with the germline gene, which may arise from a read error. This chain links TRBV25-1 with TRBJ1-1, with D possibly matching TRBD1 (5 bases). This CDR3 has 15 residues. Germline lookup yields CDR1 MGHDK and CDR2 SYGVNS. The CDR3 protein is CASSESGTGPTGAFF. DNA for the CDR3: TGTGCCAGCAGTGAATCCGGGACGGGGCCAACTGGAGCTTTCTTT.

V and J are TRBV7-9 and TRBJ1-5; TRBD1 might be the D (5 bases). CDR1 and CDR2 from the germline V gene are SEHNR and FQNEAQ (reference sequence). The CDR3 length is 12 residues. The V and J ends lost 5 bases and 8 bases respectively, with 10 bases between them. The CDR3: CASSILGEPQHF. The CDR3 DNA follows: TGTGCCAGCAGCATACTAGGGGAGCCCCAGCATTTT.

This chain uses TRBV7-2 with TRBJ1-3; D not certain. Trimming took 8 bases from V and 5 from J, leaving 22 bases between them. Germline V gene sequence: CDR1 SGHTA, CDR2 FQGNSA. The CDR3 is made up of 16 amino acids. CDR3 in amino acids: CASAFNIDSARNTIYF. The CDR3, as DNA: TGTGCCAGCGCCTTCAACATCGATAGCGCCAGAAACACCATATATTTT. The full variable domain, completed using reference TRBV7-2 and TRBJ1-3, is GAGVSQSPSNKVTEKGKDVELRCDPISGHTALYWYRQSLGQGLEFLIYFQGNSAPDKSGLPSDRFSAERTGGSVSTLTIQRTQQEDSAVYLCASAFNIDSARNTIYFGEGSWLTVV.

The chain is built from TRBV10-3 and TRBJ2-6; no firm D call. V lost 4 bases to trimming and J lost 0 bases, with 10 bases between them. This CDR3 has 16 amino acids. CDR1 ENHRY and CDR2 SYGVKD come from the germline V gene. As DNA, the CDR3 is TGTGCCATCAGTGGAGGATTTGACTCTGGGGCCAACGTCCTGACTTTC. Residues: CAISGGFDSGANVLTF.

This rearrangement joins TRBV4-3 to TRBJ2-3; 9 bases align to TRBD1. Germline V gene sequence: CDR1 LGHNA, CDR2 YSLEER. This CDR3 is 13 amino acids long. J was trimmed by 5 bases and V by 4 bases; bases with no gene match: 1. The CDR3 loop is CASSPTGGDTQYF. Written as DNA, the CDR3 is TGCGCCAGCAGCCCGACAGGGGGAGATACGCAGTATTTT.

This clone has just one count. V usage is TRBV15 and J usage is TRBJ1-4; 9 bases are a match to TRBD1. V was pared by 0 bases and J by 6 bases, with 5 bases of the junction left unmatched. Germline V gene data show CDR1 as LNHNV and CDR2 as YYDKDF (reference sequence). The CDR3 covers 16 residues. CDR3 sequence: CATSRDVGQGDEKLFF. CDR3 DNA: TGTGCCACCAGCAGAGATGTGGGACAGGGTGATGAAAAACTGTTTTTT.

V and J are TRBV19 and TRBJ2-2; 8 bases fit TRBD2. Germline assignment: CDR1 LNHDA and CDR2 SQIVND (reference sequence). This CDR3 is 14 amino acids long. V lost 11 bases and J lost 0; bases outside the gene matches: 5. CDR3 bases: TGTGCCTCGGGGGGGGTAGCGAACACCGGGGAGCTGTTTTTT. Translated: CASGGVANTGELFF. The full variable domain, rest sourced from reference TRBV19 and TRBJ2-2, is DGGITQSPKYLFRKEGQNVTLSCEQNLNHDAMYWYRQDPGQGLRLIYYSQIVNDFQKGDIAEGYSVSREKKESFPLTVTSAQKNPTAFYLCASGGVANTGELFFGEGSRLTVL.

The chain's CDR3 is CASSPLQGAAALQAFF. The CDR3 DNA reads TGTGCCAGCTCACCACTTCAGGGGGCCGCAGCGCTGCAAGCTTTCTTT. This chain uses TRBV18 with TRBJ1-1; 8 bases agree with TRBD1. The V segment lost 1 base and the J segment 9 bases; nucleotides outside the gene matches: 13. Germline V lookup: CDR1 KGHSH, CDR2 LQKENI. There are 16 residues in the CDR3.

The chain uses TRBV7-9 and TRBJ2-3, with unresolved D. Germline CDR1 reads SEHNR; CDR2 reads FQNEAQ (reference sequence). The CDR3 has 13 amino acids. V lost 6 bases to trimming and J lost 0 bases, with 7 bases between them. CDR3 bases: TGTGCCAGCAGGGCCGGGAGCACAGATACGCAGTATTTT. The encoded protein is CASRAGSTDTQYF.

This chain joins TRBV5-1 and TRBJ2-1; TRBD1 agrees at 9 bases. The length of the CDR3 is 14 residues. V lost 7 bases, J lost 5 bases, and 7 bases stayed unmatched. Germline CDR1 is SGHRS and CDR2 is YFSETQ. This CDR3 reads CASQPGTGNNEQFF. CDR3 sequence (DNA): TGCGCCAGCCAACCCGGGACAGGGAACAATGAGCAGTTCTTC.

The CDR3 sequence: CASSDIGTVRGYTF. CDR3 coding DNA: TGTGCCAGCAGTGATATAGGGACCGTACGTGGCTACACCTTC. J is TRBJ1-2 and V is TRBV25-1; weak D call: TRBD1 (5 bases). Per the germline V gene, CDR1 is MGHDK and CDR2 is SYGVNS. The CDR3 sequence is 14 residues long. Trimming cost V 3 bases and J 7 bases, with 15 bases left between them.

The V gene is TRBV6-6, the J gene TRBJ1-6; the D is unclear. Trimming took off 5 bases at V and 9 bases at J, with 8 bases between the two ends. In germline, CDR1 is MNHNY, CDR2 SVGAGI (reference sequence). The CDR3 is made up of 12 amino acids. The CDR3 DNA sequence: TGTGCCAGCAGTCCCGGGGTTTCACCCCTCCACTTT. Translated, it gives CASSPGVSPLHF.

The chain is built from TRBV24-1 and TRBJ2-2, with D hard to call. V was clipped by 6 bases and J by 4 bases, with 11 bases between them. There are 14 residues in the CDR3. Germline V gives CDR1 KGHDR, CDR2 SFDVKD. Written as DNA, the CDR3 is TGTGCCACCAGTTCTTTAGACCGCACCGGGGAGCTGTTTTTT. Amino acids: CATSSLDRTGELFF.

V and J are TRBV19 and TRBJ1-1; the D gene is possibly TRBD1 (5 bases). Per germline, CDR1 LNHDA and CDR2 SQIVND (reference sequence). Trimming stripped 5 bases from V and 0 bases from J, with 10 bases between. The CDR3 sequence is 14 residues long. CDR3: CASSLGRLNTEAFF. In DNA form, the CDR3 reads TGTGCCAGTAGTCTGGGACGGTTGAACACTGAAGCTTTCTTT.